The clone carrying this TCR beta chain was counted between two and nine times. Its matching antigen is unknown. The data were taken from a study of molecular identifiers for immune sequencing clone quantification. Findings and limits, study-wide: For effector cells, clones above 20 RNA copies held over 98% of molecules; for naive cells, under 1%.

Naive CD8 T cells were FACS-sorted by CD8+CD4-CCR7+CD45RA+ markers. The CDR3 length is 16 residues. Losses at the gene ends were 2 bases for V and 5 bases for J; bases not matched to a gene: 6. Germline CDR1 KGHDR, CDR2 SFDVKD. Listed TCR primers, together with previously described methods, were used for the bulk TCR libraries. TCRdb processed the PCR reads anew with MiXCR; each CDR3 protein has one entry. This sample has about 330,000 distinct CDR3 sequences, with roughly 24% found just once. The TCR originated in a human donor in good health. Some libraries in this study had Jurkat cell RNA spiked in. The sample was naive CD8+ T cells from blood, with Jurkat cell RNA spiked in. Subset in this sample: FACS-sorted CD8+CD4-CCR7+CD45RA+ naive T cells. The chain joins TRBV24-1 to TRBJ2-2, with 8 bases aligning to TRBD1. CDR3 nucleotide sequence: TGTGCCACCAGTGATTCGGACAGACAGGGGACCGGGGAGCTGTTTTTT. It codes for CATSDSDRQGTGELFF.